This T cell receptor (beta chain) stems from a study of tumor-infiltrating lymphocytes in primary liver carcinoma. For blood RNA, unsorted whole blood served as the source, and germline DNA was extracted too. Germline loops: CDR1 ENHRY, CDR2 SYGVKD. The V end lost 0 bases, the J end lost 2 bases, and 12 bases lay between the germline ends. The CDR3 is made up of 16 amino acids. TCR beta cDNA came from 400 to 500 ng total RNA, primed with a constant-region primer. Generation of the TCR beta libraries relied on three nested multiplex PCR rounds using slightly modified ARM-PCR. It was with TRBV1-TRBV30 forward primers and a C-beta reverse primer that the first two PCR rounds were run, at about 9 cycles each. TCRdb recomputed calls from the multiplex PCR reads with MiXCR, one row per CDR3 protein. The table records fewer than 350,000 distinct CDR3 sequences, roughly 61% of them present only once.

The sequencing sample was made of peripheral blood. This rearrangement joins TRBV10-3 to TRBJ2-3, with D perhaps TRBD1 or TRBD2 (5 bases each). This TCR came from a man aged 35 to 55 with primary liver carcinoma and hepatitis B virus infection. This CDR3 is CAISESGVGNTDTQYF. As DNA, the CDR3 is TGTGCCATCAGTGAGTCGGGGGTGGGGAACACAGATACGCAGTATTTT.